The 18 T cell receptor beta chains in this list originate from one sample, sequenced in a study of CD8+CD57+ T cells in acquired aplastic anemia. TCR beta VDJ combinations and CDR3 sequences were profiled from genomic DNA. TCRdb re-called the reads through MiXCR, storing one row per CDR3 protein. The repertoire holds 100,000 to 120,000 distinct CDR3 sequences, with roughly 50% as singletons. The specimen was sorted CD4+, CD8+, or CD8+CD57+ T cells (not recorded which) from PBMCs. Source of these receptors: a human donor in good health, serving as a control.

This clonotype was counted at least ten times. The genes are TRBV5-7 and TRBJ1-4, with D uncertain. TRBV5-7 is annotated as an ORF whose role is uncertain. The V and J ends lost 0 bases and 3 bases respectively, with 3 bases between them. The CDR3 runs 13 residues. The CDR3 coding sequence is TGTGCCAGCAGCTTGGGCGCTAATGAAAAACTGTTTTTT. Protein product: CASSLGANEKLFF.

This chain links TRBV10-1 with TRBJ1-2; D is uncertain. The CDR3 consists of 13 residues. Trimming took 7 bases from V and 7 from J, leaving 16 bases between them. Looked up from germline, CDR1 is WNHNN and CDR2 is SYGVQD (reference sequence). CDR3 nucleotide sequence: TGCGCCAGCAAGAATGCGGTTGTCGCTGGCTACACCTTC. Encoded protein: CASKNAVVAGYTF.

This clonotype was found many times. This sequence joins TRBV12-3 or TRBV12-4 and TRBJ2-2; D ambiguous. Trimming shortened V by 3 bases and J by 7 bases, and 6 bases separated the two germline ends. CDR3 length equals 12 residues. CDR3 bases: TGTGCCAGCAGTTTTCGGGTCGGGGAGCTGTTTTTT. It yields the protein CASSFRVGELFF.

This chain uses TRBV25-1 with TRBJ2-3; 13 bases map to TRBD2. The CDR3 contains 17 residues. CDR1 and CDR2 (germline): MGHDK, SYGVNS. With 6 bases clipped from V and 3 bases from J, the junction kept 9 bases outside the gene matches. For the CDR3, the DNA is TGTGCCAGCAGCCTAGACTCGGGACTAGCGGGGACAGATACGCAGTATTTT. Amino acids: CASSLDSGLAGTDTQYF.

This clonotype was detected ten times or more. This rearrangement joins TRBV9 to TRBJ2-3; possible D gene TRBD2, 6 bases. Germline V CDR1 and CDR2: SGDLS, YYNGEE. The V gene lost 0 bases and the J gene lost 6 bases, with 11 bases spanning the gap. This CDR3 region has 14 residues. The DNA for the CDR3 is TGTGCCAGCAGCGTAGCGACGGAGGGGGATACGCAGTATTTT. The encoded protein is CASSVATEGDTQYF.

As regards this clonotype: Here the CDR3 omits its conserved ending phenylalanine or tryptophan, so a read error is the likely source. This chain uses TRBV25-1 with TRBJ1-6; unclear D gene. Trimming cost V 4 bases and J 10 bases, with 11 bases left between them. This CDR3 contains 13 residues. Looked up from germline, CDR1 is MGHDK and CDR2 is SYGVNS. CDR3 amino acids: CASSGQLNSPLHL. The CDR3 DNA is TGTGCCAGCAGTGGACAACTTAACTCACCCCTCCACCTT.

The genes are TRBV15 and TRBJ1-1; D unresolved. CDR3 length: 15 amino acids. The V end was cut by 0 bases, the J end by 1 base, with 9 bases between. The germline V gene encodes CDR1 LNHNV and CDR2 YYDKDF (reference sequence). The chain's CDR3 is CATSREKGANTEAFF. The CDR3 coding sequence is TGTGCCACCAGCAGAGAAAAGGGTGCGAACACTGAAGCTTTCTTT.

Notes on this clonotype: An end of the junction does not agree with germline; a read error may underlie this. This chain connects TRBV6-5 to TRBJ2-2; no clear D. The CDR3 extends over 14 amino acids. The germline gives CDR1 MNHEY, CDR2 SVGAGI. CDR3 loop: CASRYGAVTGELFF. The DNA for the CDR3 is TGTGCCAGCCGTTACGGTGCGGTCACCGGGGAGCTGTTTTTT.

This chain connects TRBV7-9 to TRBJ1-6; the match to TRBD1 covers 9 bases. Germline trimming cut 5 bases from V and 12 bases from J; bases unmatched to any gene: 11. The CDR3 contains 15 residues. Germline V gene sequence: CDR1 SEHNR, CDR2 FQNEAQ (reference sequence). The CDR3: CASSRQDRGLIPLHF. CDR3 bases: TGTGCCAGCAGCCGACAGGACAGGGGCCTAATACCCCTCCACTTT.

In its sample, this clonotype was seen once. J is TRBJ2-1 and V is TRBV9; 9 nucleotides align to TRBD1. In germline, CDR1 is SGDLS, CDR2 YYNGEE. V was pared by 6 bases and J by 5 bases, with 9 bases of the junction left unmatched. This CDR3 has 15 amino acids. The CDR3: CASTFTDRGHNEQFF. CDR3 coding DNA: TGTGCCAGCACCTTCACGGACAGGGGTCACAATGAGCAGTTCTTC.

The chain links TRBV5-1 to TRBJ2-7; the D gene is possibly TRBD2 (5 bases). The germline gives CDR1 SGHRS, CDR2 YFSETQ. V was pared by 2 bases and J by 2 bases, with 8 bases between. The CDR3 has 13 amino acids. CDR3 residues: CASSLQRAYEQYF. The DNA for the CDR3 is TGCGCCAGCAGCTTACAGAGGGCCTACGAGCAGTACTTC.

This clonotype appeared a few times. The chain uses TRBV25-1 and TRBJ2-3; 11 bases align to TRBD1. V shed 3 bases and J 5 bases; nucleotides not matched to a gene: 4. The length of the CDR3 is 15 residues. Germline CDR1 MGHDK, CDR2 SYGVNS. The CDR3 spells CASSDGDRGEDTQYF. The CDR3 coding sequence is TGTGCCAGCAGTGATGGGGACAGGGGGGAAGATACGCAGTATTTT.

V is TRBV10-3 and J is TRBJ1-6; maybe TRBD1 (6 bases). Germline V lookup: CDR1 ENHRY, CDR2 SYGVKD. Trimming left V 10 bases short and J 12 bases short, with 22 bases between. This CDR3 spans 14 amino acids. Written as DNA, the CDR3 is TGTGCCAGCACATCCACGACAGGCGGGGGACCCCTCCACTTT. Encoded protein: CASTSTTGGGPLHF.

In its sample, this clonotype was seen many times. The J gene is TRBJ1-2, the V gene TRBV27; weak D call: TRBD1 (6 bases). The CDR3 is made up of 17 amino acids. The V end was cut by 2 bases, the J end by 12 bases, with 28 bases between. CDR1 is MNHEY, CDR2 SMNVEV, per germline (reference sequence). The CDR3 DNA reads as TGTGCCAGCAGTTTAACTGGTTCCCCCGGGGGCGGAGTGGAGGACACCTTC. The encoded protein is CASSLTGSPGGGVEDTF.

This clonotype has at least ten counts. The chain employs TRBV4-2 and TRBJ1-6; a possible D gene is TRBD1 (5 bases). V was cut by 0 bases and J by 9 bases, with 12 bases left in between. CDR3 size: 15 residues. The germline V gene has CDR1 LGHNA and CDR2 YNFKEQ. For the CDR3, the DNA is TGTGCCAGCAGCCAAGATCCTGGAGACAGTTCACCCCTCCACTTT. This gives the protein CASSQDPGDSSPLHF.

The chain uses TRBV29-1 and TRBJ2-1, with 7 bases matching TRBD2. The CDR3 sequence is 12 residues long. The germline gives CDR1 SQVTM, CDR2 ANQGSEA. V dropped 2 bases and J dropped 13; count of bases not matched to a gene: 8. The CDR3 nucleotides are TGCAGCGTTGAAAGGATGGCAGCGGGACAGTTCTTC. Translating it yields CSVERMAAGQFF.

This clonotype has a count of ten or more. The chain links TRBV19 to TRBJ2-5; the match to TRBD2 covers 10 bases. Germline V CDR1 and CDR2: LNHDA, SQIVND (reference sequence). Trimming cost V 4 bases and J 1 base; bases outside gene matches: 6. The length of the CDR3 is 16 residues. CDR3 loop: CASSTLAGGLQETQYF. DNA of the CDR3: TGTGCCAGTAGTACCTTAGCGGGGGGCCTCCAAGAGACCCAGTACTTC. The whole variable domain, remainder taken from reference TRBV19 and TRBJ2-5, is DGGITQSPKYLFRKEGQNVTLSCEQNLNHDAMYWYRQDPGQGLRLIYYSQIVNDFQKGDIAEGYSVSREKKESFPLTVTSAQKNPTAFYLCASSTLAGGLQETQYFGPGTRLLVL.

In nucleotides, the CDR3 is TGTGCCAGTAGTATAGGGGCTAATGAAAAACTGTTTTTT. Encoded protein: CASSIGANEKLFF. The J gene is TRBJ1-4, the V gene TRBV19; D not certain. Germline V gene lookup returns CDR1 LNHDA and CDR2 SQIVND (reference sequence). This CDR3 contains 13 residues. V was shortened by 1 base and J by 3 bases, with 3 bases between the two germline ends.